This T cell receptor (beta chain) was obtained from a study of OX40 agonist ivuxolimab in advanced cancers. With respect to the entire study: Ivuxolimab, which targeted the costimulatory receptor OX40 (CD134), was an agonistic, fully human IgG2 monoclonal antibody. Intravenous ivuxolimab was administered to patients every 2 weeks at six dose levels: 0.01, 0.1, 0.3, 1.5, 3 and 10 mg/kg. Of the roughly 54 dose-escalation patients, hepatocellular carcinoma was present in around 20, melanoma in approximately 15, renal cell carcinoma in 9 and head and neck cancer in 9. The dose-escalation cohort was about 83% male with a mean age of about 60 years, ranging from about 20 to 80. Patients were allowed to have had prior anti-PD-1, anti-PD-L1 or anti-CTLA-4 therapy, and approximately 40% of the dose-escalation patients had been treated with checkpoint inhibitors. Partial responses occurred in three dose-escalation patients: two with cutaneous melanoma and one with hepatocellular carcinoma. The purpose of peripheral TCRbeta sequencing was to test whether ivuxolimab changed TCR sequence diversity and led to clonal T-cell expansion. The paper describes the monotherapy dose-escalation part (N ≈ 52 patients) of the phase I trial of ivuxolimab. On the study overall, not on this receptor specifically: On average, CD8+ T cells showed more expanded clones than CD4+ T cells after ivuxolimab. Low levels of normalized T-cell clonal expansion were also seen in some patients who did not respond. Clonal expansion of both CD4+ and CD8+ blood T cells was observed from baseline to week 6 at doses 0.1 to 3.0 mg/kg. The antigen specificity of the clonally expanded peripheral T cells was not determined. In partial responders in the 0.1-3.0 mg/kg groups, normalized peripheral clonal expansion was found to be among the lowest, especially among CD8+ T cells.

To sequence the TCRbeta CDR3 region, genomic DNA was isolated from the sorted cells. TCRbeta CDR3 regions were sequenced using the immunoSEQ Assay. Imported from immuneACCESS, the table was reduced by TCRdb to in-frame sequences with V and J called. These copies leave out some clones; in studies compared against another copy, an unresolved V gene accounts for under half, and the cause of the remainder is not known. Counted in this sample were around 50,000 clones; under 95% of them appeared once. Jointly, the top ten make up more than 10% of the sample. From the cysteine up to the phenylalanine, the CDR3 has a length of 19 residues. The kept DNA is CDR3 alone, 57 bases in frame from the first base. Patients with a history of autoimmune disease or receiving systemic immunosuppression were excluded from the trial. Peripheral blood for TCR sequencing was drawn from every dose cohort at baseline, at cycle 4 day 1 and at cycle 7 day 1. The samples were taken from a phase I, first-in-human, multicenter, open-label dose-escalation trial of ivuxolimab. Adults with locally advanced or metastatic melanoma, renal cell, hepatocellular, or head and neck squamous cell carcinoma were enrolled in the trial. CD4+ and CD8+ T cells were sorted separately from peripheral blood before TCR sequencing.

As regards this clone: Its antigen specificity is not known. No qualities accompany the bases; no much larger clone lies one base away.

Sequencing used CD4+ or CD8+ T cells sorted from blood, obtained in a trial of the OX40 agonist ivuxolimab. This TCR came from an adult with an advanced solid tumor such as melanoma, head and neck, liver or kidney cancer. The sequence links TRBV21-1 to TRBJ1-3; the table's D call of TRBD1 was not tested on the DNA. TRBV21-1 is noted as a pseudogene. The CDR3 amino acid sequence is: CASSKKGGQSSSSGNTIYF. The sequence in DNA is TGTGCCAGCAGCAAAAAGGGGGGACAGAGCAGCTCCTCTGGAAACACCATATATTTT.